This T cell receptor beta chain was observed in a study of blood T cell repertoires in COVID-19. Turning to the study itself: Collection of acute and convalescent COVID-19 samples took place in the United States, Italy and Spain. T cells, B-cell-depleted T cells, or PBMCs supplied cDNA or gDNA.

The authors' processing: Counts of nucleated cells, estimated from reference gene primer amplification, were obtained. Sequencing used immunoSEQ multiplex PCR; TCRdb keeps in-frame clones, though not all of them. V, J and clone size were drawn from that table, and D and trimming were deduced from the DNA. The sample has under 250,000 clones; 65% to 90% are singletons. Looked up from germline, CDR1 is MNHEY and CDR2 is SVGEGT. The CDR3 spans 16 residues. V dropped 2 bases and J dropped 2 bases, with 13 bases sitting between them. While infection was still active, Seattle patients were enrolled and then followed longitudinally.

This receptor was taken from a woman aged 65 to 85 with COVID-19, enrolled during active disease. The chain has TRBV6-2 or TRBV6-3 and TRBJ1-5, with D possibly being TRBD1 (5 bases). Source material: peripheral blood. The CDR3 nucleotides are TGTGCCAGCAGTTACGGGGCAGGGATTGGCAATCAGCCCCAGCATTTT. Protein sequence: CASSYGAGIGNQPQHF.